The 21 T cell receptor beta chains listed next were all sequenced from one sample in a study of T cell responses to AZD1222 COVID-19 vaccine (dated by TCRdb to 2020 to 2023). Sample time point, as interpreted from the label and publication: baseline before first vaccination. The protocol used for the library was the immunoSEQ multiplex PCR assay. Imported from immuneACCESS, the table was reduced by TCRdb to in-frame sequences with V and J called. These copies leave out some clones; in studies compared against another copy, an unresolved V gene accounts for under half, and the cause of the remainder is not known. The sample records 75,000 to 100,000 clones, approximately 92% of which are singletons. Of the sample, roughly an eighth falls within the top ten clones. The sample in question was peripheral blood, obtained on day 0 of AZD1222 vaccination. These receptors all come from an adult in good health.

The gene calls are TRBV7-3 and TRBJ1-2; the D is unclear. Germline V gives CDR1 SGHTA, CDR2 FQGTGA. The length of the CDR3 is 13 residues. Trimming pared 3 bases from V and 8 bases from J, leaving 13 bases between. The CDR3 DNA reads TGTGCCAGCAGCTTCGGGTCGCTTCGGGGCTACACCTTC. Translation: CASSFGSLRGYTF.

The J gene is TRBJ1-2, the V gene TRBV19; TRBD1 might be the D (5 bases). From germline, CDR1 is LNHDA and CDR2 SQIVND (reference sequence). CDR3 length equals 16 residues. V was pared by 1 base and J by 5 bases, with 17 bases between. The CDR3 nucleotides read TGTGCCAGTAGTATAGGGGGCAGGACGGACCCTTATGGCTACACCTTC. Amino acid sequence: CASSIGGRTDPYGYTF.

The chain recombines TRBV5-6 with TRBJ2-5, with 7 positions matching TRBD1. CDR1 is SGHDT, CDR2 YYEEEE, per germline. V was clipped by 4 bases and J by 4 bases; unmatched bases: 13. There are 16 residues in the CDR3. DNA of the CDR3: TGTGCCAGCAGCGACATGGGTAGGGGGCAAGGAGAGACCCAGTACTTC. Amino acids: CASSDMGRGQGETQYF.

The V call is TRBV3-1 (or the pseudogene TRBV3-2), the J call TRBJ1-2; D not resolved. The CDR3 consists of 12 residues. With 4 bases removed from V and 0 bases from J, the gap between germline ends came to 3 bases. The V gene's germline CDR1 is LGHDT and CDR2 YNNKEL (reference sequence). CDR3 region: CASSLANYGYTF. Here the CDR3 DNA reads TGTGCCAGCAGCCTAGCTAACTATGGCTACACCTTC.

The rearrangement uses TRBV9 and TRBJ2-3, with D uncertain. Trimming stripped 4 bases from V and 6 bases from J, with 18 bases between. The CDR3 consists of 15 residues. Germline V gives CDR1 SGDLS, CDR2 YYNGEE. CDR3 protein: CASSPTPKVTDTQYF. The CDR3 nucleotides are TGTGCCAGCAGCCCCACACCTAAGGTTACGGATACGCAGTATTTT. The full variable domain, its missing parts supplied by reference TRBV9 and TRBJ2-3, is DSGVTQTPKHLITATGQRVTLRCSPRSGDLSVYWYQQSLDQGLQFLIQYYNGEERAKGNILERFSAQQFPDLHSELNLSSLELGDSALYFCASSPTPKVTDTQYFGPGTRLTVL.

The chain has TRBV25-1 and TRBJ1-4; D not resolved. CDR3 size: 14 residues. The V gene lost 4 bases and the J gene lost 5 bases, with 11 bases spanning the gap. The germline gives CDR1 MGHDK, CDR2 SYGVNS. The CDR3 DNA sequence: TGTGCCAGCAGTGTGGCTCCAGAGAATGAAAAACTGTTTTTT. As protein: CASSVAPENEKLFF.

The chain carries TRBV19 and TRBJ1-4, with a possible D match to TRBD1 (5 bases). Per the germline V gene, CDR1 is LNHDA and CDR2 is SQIVND (reference sequence). The V end lost 7 bases, the J end lost 7 bases, and 13 bases lay between the germline ends. This CDR3 is built from 13 residues. CDR3 in DNA: TGTGCCAGTACCCAAACCCAGGGTGAAAAACTGTTTTTT. Translation: CASTQTQGEKLFF.

This chain links TRBV4-3 with TRBJ2-1; 10 bases line up with TRBD2. Germline V CDR1 and CDR2: LGHNA, YSLEER. The CDR3 is 20 residues long. Trimming removed 0 bases from V and 5 bases from J; junction bases left unmatched: 16. CDR3 sequence: CASSQDLQGVGTSENNEQFF. Written as DNA, the CDR3 is TGCGCCAGCAGCCAAGATTTGCAGGGGGTAGGGACTAGCGAGAACAATGAGCAGTTCTTC.

DNA for the CDR3: TGTGCCAGCAGCTGGGGACAGGGGGGTATGAACACTGAAGCTTTCTTT. This encodes CASSWGQGGMNTEAFF. This rearrangement joins TRBV11-2 to TRBJ1-1, with 11 bases matching TRBD1. This CDR3 is built from 16 residues. Trimming at V came to 4 bases and at J to 0 bases, leaving 4 bases not matched to a gene. Germline values: CDR1 SGHAT, CDR2 FQNNGV.

V and J are TRBV11-3 and TRBJ2-3; TRBD1 matches 7 bases. The germline V gene encodes CDR1 SGHNT and CDR2 YENEEA. V shed 2 bases, J shed 4 bases, and the junction held 3 bases outside the gene matches. The CDR3 totals 14 residues. CDR3 in amino acids: CASSLRQGSDTQYF. Written as DNA, the CDR3 is TGTGCCAGCAGCTTAAGACAGGGTTCAGATACGCAGTATTTT.

J is TRBJ2-2 and V is TRBV15; no reliable D call. CDR3 length equals 13 residues. Germline CDR1 and CDR2: LNHNV and YYDKDF (reference sequence). V lost 8 bases to trimming and J lost 7 bases, with 14 bases between them. CDR3 residues: CATRQSLDGELFF. CDR3 DNA: TGTGCCACCCGCCAGAGTTTGGACGGGGAGCTGTTTTTT.

The genes are TRBV4-2 and TRBJ1-6; D gene uncertain. This CDR3 has 15 residues. Germline V gives CDR1 LGHNA, CDR2 YNFKEQ. Trimming removed 0 bases from V and 10 bases from J, with 13 bases in between. The CDR3 DNA reads as TGTGCCAGCAGCCAAGAGGGGAGGGTAAGGTCACCCCTCCACTTT. It is translated as CASSQEGRVRSPLHF.

The gene calls are TRBV5-6 and TRBJ1-2; 7 bases map to TRBD1. Germline CDR1 SGHDT, CDR2 YYEEEE. V shed 5 bases, J shed 1 base, and the junction held 5 bases outside the gene matches. CDR3 size: 14 residues. In nucleotides, the CDR3 is TGTGCCAGCAGTCCCGGGACAGTTAACTATGGCTACACCTTC. It codes for CASSPGTVNYGYTF.

The chain recombines TRBV7-8 with TRBJ2-1, with 7 bases matching TRBD2. Germline V gene sequence: CDR1 SGHVS, CDR2 FQNEAQ. J was trimmed by 8 bases and V by 5 bases; bases with no gene match: 18. CDR3 size: 17 residues. CDR3 in amino acids: CASSVRPSRESRDEQFF. CDR3 nucleotides: TGTGCCAGCAGCGTACGTCCCTCGCGGGAGTCTAGAGATGAGCAGTTCTTC. Complete variable domain (other parts from reference TRBV7-8 and TRBJ2-1): GAGVSQSPRYKVAKRGQDVALRCDPISGHVSLFWYQQALGQGPEFLTYFQNEAQLDKSGLPSDRFFAERPEGSVSTLKIQRTQQEDSAVYLCASSVRPSRESRDEQFFGPGTRLTVL.

The chain uses TRBV9 and TRBJ2-2; 8 nucleotides match TRBD1. Looked up from germline, CDR1 is SGDLS and CDR2 is YYNGEE. The J segment lost 6 bases and the V segment lost 2 bases, leaving 6 bases of the junction unmatched. This CDR3 has 15 amino acids. Written as DNA, the CDR3 is TGTGCCAGCAGCGTTCAGGGGGCGATGGCCGGGGAGCTGTTTTTT. It encodes CASSVQGAMAGELFF.

The J gene is TRBJ2-7, the V gene TRBV28, with unresolved D. V shed 2 bases and J shed 6 bases, with 8 bases lying between them. Germline CDR1 MDHEN, CDR2 SYDVKM. CDR3 length: 12 residues. The chain's CDR3 is CASSLRFGEQYF. Here the CDR3 DNA reads TGTGCCAGCAGTTTAAGGTTCGGCGAGCAGTACTTC.

The V and J genes are TRBV27 and TRBJ2-3, with D hard to call. The CDR3 consists of 11 residues. The V and J ends lost 6 bases and 2 bases respectively, with 3 bases between them. Germline-derived CDR1 and CDR2 are MNHEY and SMNVEV (reference sequence). The CDR3 DNA reads TGTGCCAGCAGGATCACAGATACGCAGTATTTT. Residues: CASRITDTQYF.

The genes are TRBV6-6 and TRBJ2-7; tentatively, D is TRBD1 (6 bases). V lost 6 bases, J lost 4 bases, and 16 bases lay in between. This CDR3 region has 14 residues. CDR1 and CDR2 from the germline V gene are MNHNY and SVGAGI (reference sequence). The CDR3 DNA sequence: TGTGCCAGCAGGCCGGCAGGACAGTGGTACGAGCAGTACTTC. Protein sequence: CASRPAGQWYEQYF.

The chain recombines TRBV30 with TRBJ1-6, with D uncertain. V shed 4 bases and J shed 3 bases, with 16 bases lying between them. The CDR3 runs 16 residues. Germline values: CDR1 GTSNPN, CDR2 SVGIG (reference sequence). The CDR3 DNA sequence: TGTGCCTGGATAAAAGGGTCCGACGTCTATAATTCACCCCTCCACTTT. Translating it yields CAWIKGSDVYNSPLHF.

The chain has TRBV12-3 or TRBV12-4 and TRBJ1-1; D not resolved. Trimming stripped 6 bases from V and 1 base from J, with 9 bases between. This CDR3 is built from 13 residues. The CDR3 DNA reads as TGTGCCAGCAGCCGGGCAGGGAACACTGAAGCTTTCTTT. This translates into CASSRAGNTEAFF.

As concerns this clone: At one of its ends the junction is not consistent with the germline gene, which may arise from a read error. CDR3 nucleotide sequence: TGTGCTAGCAGCTTAGAGGCCCCGGGGTCGTGGGAGACCCAGTACTTC. It codes for CASSLEAPGSWETQYF. J is TRBJ2-5 and V is TRBV7-7; D perhaps matches TRBD2 (5 bases). The CDR3 is 16 amino acids. Germline V CDR1 and CDR2: SSHAT, FNYEAQ (reference sequence).